Below, 32 T cell receptor beta chains from the same sample are listed, as sequenced in a study of cytomegalovirus exposure and HLA in healthy donors. Primers: 60 Vbeta forward and 13 Jbeta reverse. Here immunoSEQ multiplex PCR was the method, and the copy in TCRdb shows in-frame clones only, minus some. The sample contains 120,000 or so clones, 75% to 85% of which appear only once. The sequencing input was PBMCs. Every receptor here comes from a man under 40 in good health and CMV-seropositive.

J is TRBJ2-1 and V is TRBV30; tentative D call: TRBD2 (6 bases). Per germline, CDR1 GTSNPN and CDR2 SVGIG (reference sequence). V lost 0 bases and J lost 12, with 15 bases in between. CDR3 length: 13 amino acids. CDR3 DNA: TGTGCCTGGAGTGTACGCGCTGCGGGGCCGCAGTTCTTC. Amino acid sequence: CAWSVRAAGPQFF. Looking up the rest from reference TRBV30 and TRBJ2-1 gives the full variable domain: SQTIHQWPATLVQPVGSPLSLECTVEGTSNPNLYWYRQAAGRGLQLLFYSVGIGQISSEVPQNLSASRPQDRQFILSSKKLLLSDSGFYLCAWSVRAAGPQFFGPGTRLTVL.

The chain couples TRBV15 to TRBJ2-7; 12 positions match TRBD1. V dropped 1 base and J dropped 6; count of bases not matched to a gene: 7. The CDR3 has 16 residues. The germline V gene encodes CDR1 LNHNV and CDR2 YYDKDF (reference sequence). CDR3 DNA: TGTGCCACCAGCAGAGTAGGGACAGGGGGCTCGGTCGAGCAGTACTTC. Its translation is CATSRVGTGGSVEQYF.

The rearrangement joins TRBV2 to TRBJ1-5; D not resolved. Germline CDR1 SNHLY, CDR2 FYNNEI. V shed 3 bases and J shed 7 bases, with 10 bases lying between them. This CDR3 is built from 13 residues. The CDR3 bases are TGTGCCAGCAGTGACTTGCCAGTCCAGCCCCAGCATTTT. This sequence encodes CASSDLPVQPQHF.

The chain links TRBV6-1 to TRBJ1-5; the D gene is possibly TRBD1 (5 bases). Trimming left V 6 bases short and J 4 bases short, with 13 bases between. Germline CDR1 reads MNHNS; CDR2 reads SASEGT. This CDR3 spans 14 amino acids. CDR3 protein: CASRERGPNQPQHF. The CDR3 bases are TGTGCCAGCAGGGAAAGGGGCCCTAATCAGCCCCAGCATTTT.

The chain recombines TRBV5-1 with TRBJ1-4; TRBD1 matches at 11 bases. The J segment lost 6 bases and the V segment lost 1 base, leaving 2 bases of the junction unmatched. The CDR3 has 15 residues. CDR1 is SGHRS and CDR2 is YFSETQ in the germline V gene. CDR3 DNA: TGCGCCAGCAGCTTGTTGGGACAGGGGGATGAAAAACTGTTTTTT. It is translated as CASSLLGQGDEKLFF. The full variable domain, completed using reference TRBV5-1 and TRBJ1-4, is KAGVTQTPRYLIKTRGQQVTLSCSPISGHRSVSWYQQTPGQGLQFLFEYFSETQRNKGNFPGRFSGRQFSNSRSEMNVSTLELGDSALYLCASSLLGQGDEKLFFGSGTQLSVL.

The count of this clone is one. The chain couples TRBV10-2 to TRBJ2-3; no clear D. V lost 6 bases and J lost 5, with 12 bases in between. The germline gives CDR1 WSHSY, CDR2 SAAADI. This CDR3 comprises 13 residues. CDR3 region: CASSLNVVDTQYF. The CDR3 DNA reads TGCGCCAGCAGCCTAAATGTGGTAGATACGCAGTATTTT.

The gene calls are TRBV5-1 and TRBJ2-1; 8 positions agree with TRBD2. The length of the CDR3 is 15 residues. V shed 4 bases and J 7 bases; nucleotides not matched to a gene: 10. The V gene's germline CDR1 is SGHRS and CDR2 YFSETQ. The CDR3 region has the DNA TGCGCCAGCAGCCCCCCCCGGACTAGCAAGAATGAGCAGTTCTTC. This sequence encodes CASSPPRTSKNEQFF. The complete variable domain, with remaining parts taken from reference TRBV5-1 and TRBJ2-1, reads KAGVTQTPRYLIKTRGQQVTLSCSPISGHRSVSWYQQTPGQGLQFLFEYFSETQRNKGNFPGRFSGRQFSNSRSEMNVSTLELGDSALYLCASSPPRTSKNEQFFGPGTRLTVL.

This clone was seen a few times. The chain employs TRBV9 and TRBJ2-7; TRBD1 matches 9 bases. CDR3 size: 14 residues. Trimming removed 3 bases from V and 3 bases from J; junction bases left unmatched: 4. Per the germline V gene, CDR1 is SGDLS and CDR2 is YYNGEE. CDR3 region: CASSAGTGIYEQYF. Here the CDR3 DNA reads TGTGCCAGCAGCGCCGGGACAGGGATCTACGAGCAGTACTTC.

The V gene is TRBV5-1, the J gene TRBJ1-1; perhaps TRBD1 as D (6 bases). The germline V gene encodes CDR1 SGHRS and CDR2 YFSETQ. With 4 bases removed from V and 4 bases from J, the gap between germline ends came to 17 bases. The CDR3 totals 15 residues. The CDR3 DNA is TGCGCCAGCAGCCGGGACACTGGCCGTGGCACTGAAGCTTTCTTT. It translates to CASSRDTGRGTEAFF.

The rearrangement joins TRBV11-2 to TRBJ2-7, with D possibly TRBD1 on 7 matching bases. The germline V gene has CDR1 SGHAT and CDR2 FQNNGV. This CDR3 region has 14 residues. Trimming removed 4 bases from V and 4 bases from J, with 14 bases in between. CDR3 sequence (DNA): TGTGCCAGCAGCTCGCCCCAGGGGGGTTACGAGCAGTACTTC. Its translation is CASSSPQGGYEQYF.

V usage is TRBV30 and J usage is TRBJ1-3, with D uncertain. CDR3 size: 13 residues. Germline CDR1 and CDR2: GTSNPN and SVGIG (reference sequence). The V end lost 1 base, the J end lost 1 base, and 5 bases lay between the germline ends. CDR3 coding DNA: TGTGCCTGGAGTGCGAGGTCTGGAAACACCATATATTTT. Translation gives CAWSARSGNTIYF. Full variable domain (remainder filled in from reference TRBV30 and TRBJ1-3): SQTIHQWPATLVQPVGSPLSLECTVEGTSNPNLYWYRQAAGRGLQLLFYSVGIGQISSEVPQNLSASRPQDRQFILSSKKLLLSDSGFYLCAWSARSGNTIYFGEGSWLTVV.

The rearrangement joins TRBV5-4 to TRBJ1-1, with D tentatively TRBD1 (5 bases). There are 12 residues in the CDR3. CDR1 and CDR2 (germline): SGHNT, YYREEE (reference sequence). Trimming shortened V by 3 bases and J by 6 bases, and 9 bases separated the two germline ends. CDR3 amino acids: CASSYQGAEAFF. The CDR3 region has the DNA TGTGCCAGCAGCTATCAAGGGGCTGAAGCTTTCTTT.

The gene calls are TRBV4-1 and TRBJ2-5; D is possibly TRBD1 (5 bases). The CDR3 is 15 residues long. Per germline, CDR1 MGHRA and CDR2 YSYEKL. The V gene lost 1 base and the J gene lost 2 bases, with 11 bases spanning the gap. Here the CDR3 DNA reads TGCGCCAGCAGCCAAGGGACAATTGTTCAAGAGACCCAGTACTTC. Its protein product is CASSQGTIVQETQYF.

The genes are TRBV28 and TRBJ2-3; 12 bases fit TRBD1. V shed 3 bases and J 7 bases; nucleotides not matched to a gene: 5. Germline loops: CDR1 MDHEN, CDR2 SYDVKM. This CDR3 spans 15 amino acids. CDR3 DNA sequence: TGTGCCAGCAGTTTGCTCGGGACAGGGGGCAATACGCAGTATTTT. This gives the protein CASSLLGTGGNTQYF.

The chain employs TRBV13 and TRBJ2-5; TRBD2 might be the D (5 bases). The CDR3 loop spans 16 amino acids. In germline, CDR1 is PRHDT, CDR2 FYEKMQ (reference sequence). V was trimmed by 2 bases and J by 1 base, leaving 14 bases between them. In DNA, the CDR3 is TGTGCCAGCAGCTTACCTGGGCTAGCATCCCAAGAGACCCAGTACTTC. This codes for CASSLPGLASQETQYF.

This clone was detected only once. J is TRBJ1-1 and V is TRBV13; no clear D. Trimming removed 1 base from V and 4 bases from J, with 7 bases in between. In germline, CDR1 is PRHDT, CDR2 FYEKMQ (reference sequence). The CDR3 is 13 amino acids. The CDR3, as DNA: TGTGCCAGCAGCTTAGCGTCTCGCACTGAAGCTTTCTTT. This sequence encodes CASSLASRTEAFF.

This chain links TRBV10-2 with TRBJ2-7; D uncertain. This CDR3 has 13 amino acids. Germline-derived CDR1 and CDR2 are WSHSY and SAAADI. V lost 2 bases and J lost 5, with 10 bases in between. In DNA form, the CDR3 reads TGCGCCAGCAGTGAGCCTAGTGACCACGAGCAGTACTTC. Translated: CASSEPSDHEQYF.

V and J are TRBV6-1 and TRBJ1-5; tentatively, D is TRBD1 (5 bases). This CDR3 has 18 amino acids. Germline V gives CDR1 MNHNS, CDR2 SASEGT. Trimming took 2 bases from V and 2 from J, leaving 19 bases between them. The CDR3 DNA sequence: TGTGCCAGCAGTGAACATTCGTGGAGGGGTAAGGGCAATCAGCCCCAGCATTTT. Residues: CASSEHSWRGKGNQPQHF.

This sequence joins TRBV19 and TRBJ1-1, with 8 positions matching TRBD1. CDR3 size: 15 residues. Germline V lookup: CDR1 LNHDA, CDR2 SQIVND (reference sequence). Unmatched junction bases numbered 9, after V lost 5 bases and J lost 4 bases. This CDR3 is CASSLTGVGGTEAFF. CDR3 DNA: TGTGCCAGTAGTTTGACAGGGGTTGGCGGCACTGAAGCTTTCTTT.

This chain connects TRBV5-5 to TRBJ1-6; 9 bases match TRBD1. CDR1 and CDR2 from the germline V gene are SGHKS and YYEKEE (reference sequence). This CDR3 contains 16 residues. Trimming cost V 4 bases and J 4 bases; bases outside gene matches: 6. CDR3 sequence reads: CASSPGTGRYNSPLHF. The DNA of the CDR3 is TGTGCCAGCAGCCCGGGGACAGGGAGGTATAATTCACCCCTCCACTTT.

This clone showed up just once. The rearrangement uses TRBV27 and TRBJ2-5; 9 bases align to TRBD2. V shed 6 bases and J 4 bases; nucleotides not matched to a gene: 9. The CDR3 runs 15 residues. The germline V gene encodes CDR1 MNHEY and CDR2 SMNVEV (reference sequence). The CDR3 loop is CASRSAGGPGETQYF. CDR3 DNA sequence: TGTGCCAGCAGGAGTGCGGGGGGGCCGGGAGAGACCCAGTACTTC.

The table lists this clone with a few counts. The rearrangement links TRBV7-8 to TRBJ1-2; D is perhaps TRBD1 (5 bases). With 1 base removed from V and 8 bases from J, the gap between germline ends came to 11 bases. Germline CDR1 and CDR2: SGHVS and FQNEAQ. This CDR3 has 13 residues. The CDR3 DNA reads as TGTGCCAGCAGCTTAGGGCAGGGTTGGGGCTACACCTTC. Its protein is CASSLGQGWGYTF.

V usage is TRBV7-3 and J usage is TRBJ2-1, with D perhaps TRBD1 (6 bases). Germline V gene data show CDR1 as SGHTA and CDR2 as FQGTGA. The CDR3 consists of 16 residues. Trimming removed 5 bases at V and 2 bases at J, with 16 bases between. The CDR3: CASSTKDRPTYNEQFF. In nucleotides, the CDR3 is TGTGCCAGCAGCACTAAGGACAGACCAACCTACAATGAGCAGTTCTTC.

The chain employs TRBV5-4 and TRBJ2-3; the D gene is possibly TRBD1 (5 bases). The CDR3 is 16 amino acids. The ends were cut back, 0 bases at V and 4 bases at J, with 15 bases in the middle. Germline V gene lookup returns CDR1 SGHNT and CDR2 YYREEE (reference sequence). The DNA of the CDR3 is TGTGCCAGCAGCTTGGATCGGCAGGGTCACCCAGATACGCAGTATTTT. Translating gives CASSLDRQGHPDTQYF.

The J gene is TRBJ1-4, the V gene TRBV14, with 12 bases fitting TRBD1. Germline V CDR1 and CDR2: SGHDN, FVKESK. CDR3 length equals 18 residues. Unmatched junction bases numbered 15, after V lost 5 bases and J lost 8 bases. The CDR3 nucleotides are TGTGCCAGCAGCTACACGACGGGACAGGGGGCTTTTTGGGAAAAACTGTTTTTT. Translation: CASSYTTGQGAFWEKLFF.

The chain couples TRBV7-3 to TRBJ1-2; D call uncertain. This CDR3 has 15 residues. The ends were cut back, 5 bases at V and 8 bases at J, with 21 bases in the middle. Germline V lookup: CDR1 SGHTA, CDR2 FQGTGA. CDR3 amino acids: CASSPEGRPARGYTF. For the CDR3, the DNA is TGTGCCAGCAGCCCCGAAGGCAGACCCGCGCGGGGCTACACCTTC.

The chain recombines TRBV27 with TRBJ1-6; TRBD1 is a possible D gene (6 bases). The CDR3 covers 19 residues. Per germline, CDR1 MNHEY and CDR2 SMNVEV (reference sequence). The V end lost 2 bases, the J end lost 5 bases, and 22 bases lay between the germline ends. CDR3 nucleotide sequence: TGTGCCAGCAGTTTACTGGGGAAGGGGGGGCTCAGCGATAATTCACCCCTCCACTTT. It translates to CASSLLGKGGLSDNSPLHF.

As for this clone: One end of the junction fails to match germline, which may point to a read error. V is TRBV5-6 and J is TRBJ1-6; D gene uncertain. This CDR3 spans 15 amino acids. Germline V lookup: CDR1 SGHDT, CDR2 YYEEEE. The CDR3 sequence: CASSFSSSYTSPLHF. CDR3 coding DNA: TGTGCCAGCAGCTTTTCGAGCTCCTATACTTCACCCCTCCACTTT.

This clone has just a few counts. The V call is TRBV14, the J call TRBJ1-2; tentatively, D is TRBD1 (5 bases). Trimming removed 4 bases at V and 4 bases at J, with 10 bases between. The CDR3 extends over 13 amino acids. CDR1 and CDR2 from the germline V gene are SGHDN and FVKESK. The CDR3: CASSLTVAYGYTF. The CDR3 coding sequence is TGTGCCAGCAGCCTGACAGTTGCCTATGGCTACACCTTC. Looking up the rest from reference TRBV14 and TRBJ1-2 gives the full variable domain: EAGVTQFPSHSVIEKGQTVTLRCDPISGHDNLYWYRRVMGKEIKFLLHFVKESKQDESGMPNNRFLAERTGGTYSTLKVQPAELEDSGVYFCASSLTVAYGYTFGSGTRLTVV.

This sequence joins TRBV28 and TRBJ1-5, with 7 bases fitting TRBD1. Germline values: CDR1 MDHEN, CDR2 SYDVKM. Unmatched junction bases numbered 10, after V lost 2 bases and J lost 3 bases. The CDR3 extends over 17 amino acids. The CDR3 DNA sequence: TGTGCCAGCAGTTTAGTGGAAGGGGGCCTAATCAATCAGCCCCAGCATTTT. It yields the protein CASSLVEGGLINQPQHF.

The rearrangement joins TRBV6-1 to TRBJ2-1; TRBD1 aligns across 8 bases. Germline-derived CDR1 and CDR2 are MNHNS and SASEGT. The CDR3 consists of 14 residues. The V segment lost 6 bases and the J segment 1 base; nucleotides outside the gene matches: 2. The CDR3 nucleotides read TGTGCCAGCAGCAGGGGGCTATCCTACAATGAGCAGTTCTTC. Translating gives CASSRGLSYNEQFF.

The V and J genes are TRBV12-5 and TRBJ1-1; D may be TRBD1 (6 bases). The CDR3 runs 16 residues. V lost 3 bases and J lost 1, with 15 bases in between. Germline-derived CDR1 and CDR2 are LGHNT and FRNRAP. The CDR3 DNA is TGTGCTAGTGGTTTAGGTACAGGGATAAGGAACACTGAAGCTTTCTTT. This codes for CASGLGTGIRNTEAFF.